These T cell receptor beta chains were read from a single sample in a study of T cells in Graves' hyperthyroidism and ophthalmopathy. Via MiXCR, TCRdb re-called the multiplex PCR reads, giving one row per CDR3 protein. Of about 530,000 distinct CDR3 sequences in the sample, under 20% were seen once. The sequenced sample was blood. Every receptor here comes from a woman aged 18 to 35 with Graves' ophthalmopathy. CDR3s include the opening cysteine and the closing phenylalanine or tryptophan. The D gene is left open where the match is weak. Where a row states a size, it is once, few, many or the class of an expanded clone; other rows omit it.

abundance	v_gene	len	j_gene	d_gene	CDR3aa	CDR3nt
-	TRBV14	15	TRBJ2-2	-	CASSQDRGLTGELFF	TGTGCCAGCAGCCAAGACAGGGGTTTAACCGGGGAGCTGTTTTTT
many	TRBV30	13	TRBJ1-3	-	CAWSAVYGNTIYF	TGTGCCTGGAGTGCCGTTTATGGAAACACCATATATTTT
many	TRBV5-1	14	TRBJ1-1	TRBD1	CASSKRQGNTEAFF	TGCGCCAGCAGCAAACGACAGGGGAACACTGAAGCTTTCTTT
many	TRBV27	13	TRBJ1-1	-	CASSLIGNTEAFF	TGTGCCAGCAGTTTAATCGGGAACACTGAAGCTTTCTTT
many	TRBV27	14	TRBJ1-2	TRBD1	CASSLDRGFYGYTF	TGTGCCAGCAGTTTAGACAGGGGGTTCTATGGCTACACCTTC
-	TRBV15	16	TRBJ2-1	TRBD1	CATSSRGQGSCNEQFF	TGTGCCACCAGCAGTAGGGGACAGGGCTCCTGCAATGAGCAGTTCTTC
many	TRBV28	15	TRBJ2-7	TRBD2	CASSLAGMFSYEQYF	TGTGCCAGCAGCCTAGCGGGGATGTTCTCCTACGAGCAGTACTTC
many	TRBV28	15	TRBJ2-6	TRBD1	CASSRTGSGANVLTF	TGTGCCAGCAGTCGGACAGGGAGTGGGGCCAACGTCCTGACTTTC
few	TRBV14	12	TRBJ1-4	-	CASSFSAEKLFF	TGTGCCAGCAGCTTCTCAGCAGAAAAACTGTTTTTT
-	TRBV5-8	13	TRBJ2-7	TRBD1	CASSLPGQVDQYF	TGTGCCAGCAGCTTGCCGGGACAGGTCGATCAGTACTTC
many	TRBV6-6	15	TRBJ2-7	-	CASSYSIKGAYEQYF	TGTGCCAGCAGTTACTCAATCAAGGGGGCCTACGAGCAGTACTTC
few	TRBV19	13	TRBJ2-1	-	CASSISDYNEQFF	TGTGCCAGTAGTATAAGCGACTACAATGAGCAGTTCTTC
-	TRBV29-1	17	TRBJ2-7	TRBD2	CSVENTGTSGRAYEQYF	TGCAGCGTTGAAAATACCGGGACTAGCGGGAGGGCCTACGAGCAGTACTTC
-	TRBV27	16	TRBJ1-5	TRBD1	CASSSRTGANNQPQHF	TGTGCCAGCAGTTCAAGGACAGGGGCAAACAATCAGCCCCAGCATTTT
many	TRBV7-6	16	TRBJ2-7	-	CASSLTPVAGSYEQYF	TGTGCCAGCAGCTTAACACCGGTGGCAGGCTCCTACGAGCAGTACTTC
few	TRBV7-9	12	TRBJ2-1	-	CASSTSPHEQFF	TGTGCCAGCAGCACTAGCCCCCATGAGCAGTTCTTC
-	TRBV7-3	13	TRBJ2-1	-	CASSITGYGEQFF	TGTGCCAGCAGCATTACAGGGTACGGTGAGCAGTTCTTC
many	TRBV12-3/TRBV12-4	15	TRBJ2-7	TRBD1	CASSLGGQGTYEQYF	TGTGCCAGCAGTTTGGGGGGACAGGGTACCTACGAGCAGTACTTC
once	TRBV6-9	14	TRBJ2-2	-	CASSYYRGPGGLFF	TGTGCCAGCAGTTACTACAGGGGTCCCGGGGGGCTGTTTTTT
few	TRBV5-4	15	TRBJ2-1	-	CASSPPSQGNNEQFF	TGTGCCAGCAGCCCCCCGAGCCAGGGGAACAATGAGCAGTTCTTC
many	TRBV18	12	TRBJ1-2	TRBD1	CASSSSGGGYTF	TGTGCCAGCTCATCCTCAGGGGGCGGCTACACCTTC
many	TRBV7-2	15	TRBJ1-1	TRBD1	CASSLAAGQGGEAFF	TGTGCCAGCAGCTTAGCCGCGGGACAGGGGGGTGAAGCTTTCTTT
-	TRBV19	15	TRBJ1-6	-	CASSIGGRNLTPLHF	TGTGCCAGTAGTATAGGAGGGAGAAATTTGACACCCCTCCACTTT
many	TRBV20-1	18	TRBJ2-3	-	CSARDEVPSMVGTDTQYF	TGCAGTGCTAGAGATGAGGTTCCTTCAATGGTGGGCACAGATACGCAGTATTTT
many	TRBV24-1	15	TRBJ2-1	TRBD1	CATRTGTGEVNEQFF	TGTGCCACCCGGACCGGGACAGGGGAGGTGAATGAGCAGTTCTTC
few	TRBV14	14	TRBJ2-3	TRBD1	CASSQEQGWDTQYF	TGTGCCAGCAGCCAAGAACAGGGGTGGGATACGCAGTATTTT
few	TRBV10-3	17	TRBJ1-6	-	CAISAKDPSSYNSPLHF	TGTGCCATCAGTGCCAAGGACCCGAGCTCCTATAATTCACCCCTCCACTTT
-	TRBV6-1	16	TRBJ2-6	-	CASKPRSYSGANVLTF	TGTGCCAGCAAGCCTAGGTCCTACTCTGGGGCCAACGTCCTGACTTTC
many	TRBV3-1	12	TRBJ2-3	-	CASSRLRDTQYF	TGTGCCAGCAGCCGACTCAGGGATACGCAGTATTTT
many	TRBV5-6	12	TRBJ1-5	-	CASSRDSKPQHF	TGTGCCAGCAGCCGGGACTCAAAGCCCCAGCATTTT
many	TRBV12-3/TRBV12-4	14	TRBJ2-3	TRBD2	CASNGLASTDTQYF	TGTGCCAGCAACGGACTAGCCTCCACAGATACGCAGTATTTT
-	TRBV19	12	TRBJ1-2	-	CASSVTLGGYTF	TGTGCCAGTAGTGTGACACTTGGCGGCTACACCTTC
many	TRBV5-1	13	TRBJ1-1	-	CASRTTGHTEAFF	TGCGCCAGCAGAACTACAGGGCACACTGAAGCTTTCTTT
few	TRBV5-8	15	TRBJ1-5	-	CASSPGTQGDQPQHF	TGTGCCAGCAGCCCCGGGACCCAAGGCGATCAGCCCCAGCATTTT
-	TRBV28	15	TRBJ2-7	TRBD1	CASGSAGTGGYEQYF	TGTGCCAGCGGCTCTGCCGGGACAGGGGGCTACGAGCAGTACTTC
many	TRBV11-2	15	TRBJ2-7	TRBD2	CASSQDSRDYYEQYF	TGTGCCAGCAGCCAAGACTCCCGGGACTACTACGAGCAGTACTTC
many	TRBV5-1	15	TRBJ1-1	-	CASSLHPNMNTEAFF	TGCGCCAGCAGCTTGCATCCAAATATGAACACTGAAGCTTTCTTT
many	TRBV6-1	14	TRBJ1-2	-	CASSEPGGVNGYTF	TGTGCCAGCAGTGAACCGGGGGGCGTCAATGGCTACACCTTC
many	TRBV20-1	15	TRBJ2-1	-	CSSTGTRDSYNEQFF	TGCAGTTCTACCGGGACGAGGGACTCCTACAATGAGCAGTTCTTC
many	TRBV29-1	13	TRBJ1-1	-	CSVRGRMNTEAFF	TGCAGCGTACGGGGCAGGATGAACACTGAAGCTTTCTTT
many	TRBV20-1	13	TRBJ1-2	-	CSAEGTRNYGYTF	TGCAGTGCCGAGGGGACCCGAAACTATGGCTACACCTTC
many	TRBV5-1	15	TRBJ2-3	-	CASSPEAGLTDTQYF	TGCGCCAGCAGCCCGGAGGCGGGGCTCACAGATACGCAGTATTTT
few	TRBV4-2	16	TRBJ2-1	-	CASSQRLKNSYNEQFF	TGTGCCAGCAGCCAAAGACTGAAAAACTCCTACAATGAGCAGTTCTTC